A single TCR beta chain is shown here with its context. Its antigen is undetermined. The CDR3 is 15 residues long. J gave up 5 bases and V 7 bases, and 13 bases lay outside the gene matches. Per the germline V gene, CDR1 is MDHEN and CDR2 is SYDVKM. This sample was taken from a study of T cell clonotyping in hematopoietic cell transplantation. Recipients were bled about 28 days pretransplant and at posttransplant days 30, 100, 180. The study, taken as a whole, reports: Graft donor and pretransplant recipient Inverse Simpson Index values predicted broader posttransplant TCR diversity.

Assay used: immunoSEQ multiplex PCR; TCRdb lists only in-frame clones, some missing. The sample shows 4,400 or so clones, more than 75% of them seen only once. V gene TRBV28 combines with J gene TRBJ1-2, with 7 bases fitting TRBD1. Sequenced material: peripheral blood mononuclear cells, taken 100 days after allogeneic stem cell transplant. The receptor was derived from a male patient in his fifties who had an allogeneic stem cell transplant from an unrelated donor, so the T cells may come from the graft donor. Some clones in this sample may be carry-over from other donors' samples. CDR3 sequence: CASIPGDSLGYGYTF. CDR3 DNA: TGTGCCAGCATTCCCGGGGACAGCCTGGGGTATGGCTACACCTTC.